This TCR beta chain was identified in a study of breast tumors, draining lymph nodes, adjacent tissues. Study-wide results and limits: Luminal-like breast cancer showed significantly greater tumor-nontumor repertoire similarity than basal-like breast cancer did.

A single record per CDR3 protein comes from TCRdb applying MiXCR to the multiplex PCR reads. The sample records about 220,000 distinct CDR3 sequences, nearly 35% being singletons. Breast cancer patients provided tissue from their axillary draining lymph nodes. Trimming removed 4 bases from V and 4 bases from J; junction bases left unmatched: 6. From germline, CDR1 is SGDLS and CDR2 YYNGEE. CDR3 length: 15 residues. This clonotype was counted many times. Antigen unknown. Specimen: axillary lymph node tissue. The TCR comes from a female donor with breast cancer. Some clones in this sample may be carry-over from other donors' samples. The rearrangement links TRBV9 to TRBJ2-3; 10 nucleotides line up with TRBD2. The CDR3 region is CASSPAGGLPDTQYF. The CDR3 DNA is TGTGCCAGCAGCCCAGCGGGAGGGCTCCCAGATACGCAGTATTTT.